This passage covers 3 T cell receptor beta chains from one sample sequenced in a study of cytotoxic CD8 clonotypes in ibrutinib-treated CLL. Only in-frame clones appear in the TCRdb table, and some are missing; sequencing was by immunoSEQ multiplex PCR. The table shows 110,000 to 150,000 clones, with roughly 80% occurring only once. The source material was PBMCs, sampled after 12 months of ibrutinib treatment. These receptors were obtained from a human donor with chronic lymphocytic leukemia.

The J gene is TRBJ1-1, the V gene TRBV7-9, with 7 bases lining up with TRBD1. The CDR3 is 17 amino acids. Per germline, CDR1 SEHNR and CDR2 FQNEAQ (reference sequence). V gave up 2 bases and J gave up 1 base; unmatched junction bases: 10. CDR3 bases: TGTGCCAGCAGCTTAATCGGTAGGGGGCATGAGAACACTGAAGCTTTCTTT. Its translation: CASSLIGRGHENTEAFF. Full variable domain (rest looked up from reference TRBV7-9 and TRBJ1-1): DTGVSQNPRHKITKRGQNVTFRCDPISEHNRLYWYRQTLGQGPEFLTYFQNEAQLEKSRLLSDRFSAERPKGSFSTLEIQRTEQGDSAMYLCASSLIGRGHENTEAFFGQGTRLTVV.

This clone was seen at least ten times. The rearrangement uses TRBV6-5 and TRBJ2-7; 7 bases align to TRBD1. V shed 7 bases, J shed 3 bases, and the junction held 9 bases outside the gene matches. This CDR3 region has 14 residues. Germline lookup yields CDR1 MNHEY and CDR2 SVGAGI. CDR3 DNA sequence: TGTGCCAGCACGGGATGGGACAGATACTACGAGCAGTACTTC. Protein product: CASTGWDRYYEQYF.

The chain joins TRBV5-1 to TRBJ2-1, with 7 bases lining up with TRBD2. The V gene's germline CDR1 is SGHRS and CDR2 YFSETQ. The CDR3 is 17 amino acids. With V trimmed by 6 bases and J by 0 bases, 12 bases remained unmatched. CDR3 protein: CASNLGLAETSYNEQFF. The CDR3 nucleotides read TGCGCCAGCAATCTGGGCCTAGCGGAGACCTCCTACAATGAGCAGTTCTTC.